The 6 T cell receptor beta chains below were found in one sample sequenced in a study of blood T cell repertoires in COVID-19. Assay: immunoSEQ multiplex PCR; the TCRdb copy retains only in-frame clones and omits some. The table includes nearly 250,000 clones, about 89% detected once. Sequences were obtained from peripheral blood. All receptors come from a woman aged 55-69 years who had recovered from COVID-19.

This clone showed up just a few times. The V call is TRBV4-2, the J call TRBJ2-7; TRBD1 might be the D (6 bases). V gave up 4 bases and J gave up 2 bases, with 9 bases separating them. The CDR3 consists of 13 residues. Germline CDR1 LGHNA, CDR2 YNFKEQ. The CDR3 spells CASSPYRAYEQYF. The CDR3 DNA sequence: TGTGCCAGCAGCCCGTACAGGGCCTACGAGCAGTACTTC.

The CDR3 nucleotides read TGTGCCAGCAGTTACCCAACCGGACAGGGCTACGAGCAGTACTTC. Protein product: CASSYPTGQGYEQYF. This rearrangement joins TRBV28 to TRBJ2-7; TRBD1 agrees at 8 bases. This CDR3 comprises 15 residues. V dropped 4 bases and J dropped 3; count of bases not matched to a gene: 8. The germline V gene encodes CDR1 MDHEN and CDR2 SYDVKM.

DNA for the CDR3: TGTGCCAGCAGTTCCTCAGGGGTGCTCAGCAATCAGCCCCAGCATTTT. This gives the protein CASSSSGVLSNQPQHF. The rearrangement links TRBV6-5 to TRBJ1-5; TRBD1 might be the D (6 bases). Germline-derived CDR1 and CDR2 are MNHEY and SVGAGI. Trimming removed 4 bases from V and 1 base from J, with 14 bases in between. This CDR3 contains 16 residues.

This chain links TRBV9 with TRBJ2-2; possibly TRBD2 for D (5 bases). This CDR3 is built from 18 residues. Deletions cut 4 bases from V and 2 bases from J, with 21 bases between. Germline V lookup: CDR1 SGDLS, CDR2 YYNGEE. For the CDR3, the DNA is TGTGCCAGCAGCCGCCGGGGAAGGACTCCCTTTAACACCGGGGAGCTGTTTTTT. Protein product: CASSRRGRTPFNTGELFF.

This CDR3 reads CASRGEGTRFYYEQYF. The CDR3 DNA reads TGTGCCAGTCGGGGAGAGGGAACCCGATTCTACTACGAGCAGTACTTC. The chain links TRBV9 to TRBJ2-7; a weak D match, TRBD2 (5 bases). V lost 8 bases and J lost 3, with 24 bases in between. This CDR3 region has 16 residues. Germline values: CDR1 SGDLS, CDR2 YYNGEE.

This clone was counted many times. The chain links TRBV5-1 to TRBJ2-1; D unclear. Germline CDR1 is SGHRS and CDR2 is YFSETQ. The V end was cut by 4 bases, the J end by 0 bases, with 8 bases between. The CDR3 length is 14 residues. CDR3 in DNA: TGCGCCAGCAGCAGCGAAAGCTCCTACAATGAGCAGTTCTTC. Translated: CASSSESSYNEQFF.